This T cell receptor beta chain stems from a study of PD-L1 blockade in urothelial cancer. This clone was seen ten or more times. As to time point: pretreatment peripheral blood. The protocol was immunoSEQ multiplex PCR, while the TCRdb copy is restricted to in-frame clones and leaves out a portion. The sample yields tens of thousands of clones, 85% to 90% seen once. This TCR came from a man aged 55 to 70 with urothelial cancer. The sequencing used PBMCs, collected around atezolizumab (anti-PD-L1) treatment.

The CDR3 DNA reads TGCGCCAGCAGCTTGGAGGGACTAGCTTACGAGCAGTACTTC. Its translation is CASSLEGLAYEQYF. The V call is TRBV5-1, the J call TRBJ2-7; 9 bases fit TRBD2. CDR3 length: 14 amino acids. J lost 4 bases, V lost 0 bases, and 2 bases had no gene match. Germline V gives CDR1 SGHRS, CDR2 YFSETQ.